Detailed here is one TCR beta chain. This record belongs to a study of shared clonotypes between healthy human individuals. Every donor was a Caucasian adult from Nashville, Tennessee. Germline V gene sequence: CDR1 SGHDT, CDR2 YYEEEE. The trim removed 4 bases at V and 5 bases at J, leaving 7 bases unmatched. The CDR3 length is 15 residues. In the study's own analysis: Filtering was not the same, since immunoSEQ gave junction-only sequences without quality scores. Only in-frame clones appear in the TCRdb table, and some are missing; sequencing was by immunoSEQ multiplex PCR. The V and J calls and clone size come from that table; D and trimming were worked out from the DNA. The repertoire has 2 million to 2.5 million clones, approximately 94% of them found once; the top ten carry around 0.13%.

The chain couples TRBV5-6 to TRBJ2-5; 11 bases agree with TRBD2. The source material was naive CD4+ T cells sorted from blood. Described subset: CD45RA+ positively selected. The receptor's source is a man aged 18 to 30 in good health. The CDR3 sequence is CASSGGLAAKETQYF. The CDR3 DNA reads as TGTGCCAGCAGCGGGGGACTAGCGGCGAAGGAGACCCAGTACTTC. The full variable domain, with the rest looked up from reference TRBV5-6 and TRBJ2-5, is DAGVTQSPTHLIKTRGQQVTLRCSPKSGHDTVSWYQQALGQGPQFIFQYYEEEERQRGNFPDRFSGHQFPNYSSELNVNALLLGDSALYLCASSGGLAAKETQYFGPGTRLLVL.